The clone carrying this TCR beta chain has ten or more counts. Its cognate antigen is unknown. These data originate in a study of neurological immune-mediated disorders. Overall study results and limits: Levels of TCR clonal expansion peaked in HTLV-1-associated myelopathy and reached their lowest in multiple sclerosis, under those of healthy controls.

Specified time point: longitudinal time-point 2. It was by 5'RACE with 10-nucleotide random UMIs that the cDNA was made. TCRdb reanalysed the 5' RACE reads using MiXCR and keeps one entry per CDR3 protein. Found here are fewer than 60,000 distinct CDR3 sequences, about 12% of them singletons; the top ten hold 4.5% to 5.5%. Germline loops: CDR1 MGHRA, CDR2 YSYEKL. The ends lost 1 base at V and 8 bases at J; junction bases unmatched: 7. The CDR3 consists of 16 residues. The chain couples TRBV4-1 to TRBJ2-1; 11 bases match TRBD2. The sequenced material came from PBMCs. This clonotype was obtained from a male donor with HTLV-1-associated myelopathy (HAM/TSP). The CDR3 here is CASSQVTSGGRDEQFF. For the CDR3, the DNA is TGCGCCAGCAGCCAAGTCACTAGCGGGGGTAGGGATGAGCAGTTCTTC.